This T cell receptor (beta chain) was documented in a study of Ad26.COV2.S vaccination and SARS-CoV-2 variants. Some clones are missing from TCRdb's copy, which holds only in-frame ones; the method was immunoSEQ multiplex PCR. The sample has around 450,000 clones, roughly 90% seen once. Trimming shortened V by 2 bases and J by 5 bases, and 13 bases separated the two germline ends. The CDR3 is 14 amino acids. Germline V gives CDR1 SGHRS, CDR2 YFSETQ. The treatment: some 20 received Ad26.COV2.S at low or high dose, single or two shots; a few received placebo; per-sample allocation not given. Specimen acquisition occurred on day 63 following the initial vaccine or placebo injection.

The chain has TRBV5-1 and TRBJ1-1; possibly TRBD1 for D (5 bases). The material was peripheral blood, obtained in a trial of Ad26.COV2.S vaccine versus placebo. The TCR was taken from a person aged 18 to 59 who received the Ad26.COV2.S COVID-19 vaccine or a placebo. CDR3 residues: CASSLALGTTEAFF. In DNA, the CDR3 is TGCGCCAGCAGCTTAGCCCTCGGGACTACTGAAGCTTTCTTT.